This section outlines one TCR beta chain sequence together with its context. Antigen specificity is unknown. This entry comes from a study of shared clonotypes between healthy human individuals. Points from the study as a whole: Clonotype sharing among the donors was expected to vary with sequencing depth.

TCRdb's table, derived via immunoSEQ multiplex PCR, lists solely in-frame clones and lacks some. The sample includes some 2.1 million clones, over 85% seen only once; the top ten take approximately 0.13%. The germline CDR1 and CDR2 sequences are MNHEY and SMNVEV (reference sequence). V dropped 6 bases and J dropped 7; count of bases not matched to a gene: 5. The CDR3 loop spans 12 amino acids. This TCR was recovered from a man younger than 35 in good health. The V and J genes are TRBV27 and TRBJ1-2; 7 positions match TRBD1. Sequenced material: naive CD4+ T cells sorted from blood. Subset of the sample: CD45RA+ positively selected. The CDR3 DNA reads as TGTGCCAGCAGATCGACAGGGACTGGCTACACCTTC. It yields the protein CASRSTGTGYTF.